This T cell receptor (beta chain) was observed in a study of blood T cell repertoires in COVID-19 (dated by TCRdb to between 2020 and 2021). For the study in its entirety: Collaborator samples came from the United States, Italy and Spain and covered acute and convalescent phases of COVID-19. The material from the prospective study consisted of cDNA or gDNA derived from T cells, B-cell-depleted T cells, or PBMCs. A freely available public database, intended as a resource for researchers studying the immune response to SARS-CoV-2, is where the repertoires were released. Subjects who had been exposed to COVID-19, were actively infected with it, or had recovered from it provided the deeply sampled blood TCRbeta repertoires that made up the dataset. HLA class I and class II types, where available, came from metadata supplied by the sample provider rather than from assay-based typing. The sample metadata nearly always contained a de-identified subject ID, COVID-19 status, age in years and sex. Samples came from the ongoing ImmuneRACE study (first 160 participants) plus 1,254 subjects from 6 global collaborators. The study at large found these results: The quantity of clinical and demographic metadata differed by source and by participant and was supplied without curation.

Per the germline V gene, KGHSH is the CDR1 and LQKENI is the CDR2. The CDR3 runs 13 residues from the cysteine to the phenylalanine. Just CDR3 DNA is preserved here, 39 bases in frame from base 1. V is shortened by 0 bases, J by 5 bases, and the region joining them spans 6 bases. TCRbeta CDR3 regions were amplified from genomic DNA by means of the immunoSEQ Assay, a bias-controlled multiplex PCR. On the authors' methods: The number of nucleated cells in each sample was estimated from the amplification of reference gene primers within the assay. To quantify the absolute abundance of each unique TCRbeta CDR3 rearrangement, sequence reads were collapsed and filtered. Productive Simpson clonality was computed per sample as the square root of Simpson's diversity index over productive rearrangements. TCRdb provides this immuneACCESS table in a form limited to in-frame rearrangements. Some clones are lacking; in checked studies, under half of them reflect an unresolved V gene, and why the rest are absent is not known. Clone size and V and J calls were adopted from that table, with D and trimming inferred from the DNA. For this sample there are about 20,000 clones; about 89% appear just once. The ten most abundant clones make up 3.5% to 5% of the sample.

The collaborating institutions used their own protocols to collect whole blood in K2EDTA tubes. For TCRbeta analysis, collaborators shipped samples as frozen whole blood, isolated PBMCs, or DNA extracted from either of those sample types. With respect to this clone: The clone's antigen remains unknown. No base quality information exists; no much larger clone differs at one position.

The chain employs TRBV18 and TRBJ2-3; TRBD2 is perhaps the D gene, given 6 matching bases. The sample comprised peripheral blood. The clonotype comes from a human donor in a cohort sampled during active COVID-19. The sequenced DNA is TGTGCCAGCTCACCACCGGGGGGAGATACGCAGTATTTT. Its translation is CASSPPGGDTQYF.